Here is one T cell receptor (beta chain) with its context. This record comes from a study of T cells in tumors after PD-1 blockade. Study summary: No patient had prior checkpoint blockade, systemic immunosuppression, or radiotherapy within 4 weeks. Some patients also took daily vismodegib 150 mg during anti-PD-1 treatment.

Germline CDR1 is SGHVS and CDR2 is FNYEAQ. Trimming shortened V by 1 base and J by 5 bases, and 23 bases separated the two germline ends. This CDR3 spans 18 amino acids. The protocol was immunoSEQ multiplex PCR, while the TCRdb copy is restricted to in-frame clones and leaves out a portion. The sample yields 45,000 to 60,000 clones, 65% to 85% seen once. The chain links TRBV7-6 to TRBJ2-5; a possible D gene is TRBD1 (6 bases). The specimen was PBMCs, collected before anti-PD-1 therapy. The origin of this receptor is a human donor with advanced basal cell or squamous cell carcinoma (not recorded which). This CDR3 reads CASSLGRRRLAQGETQYF. The CDR3 DNA reads as TGTGCCAGCAGCTTAGGTCGTAGAAGGCTAGCTCAGGGGGAGACCCAGTACTTC.